A selection of T cell receptor beta chains follows, all from one sample in a study of blood T cell repertoires in COVID-19. Sequenced by immunoSEQ multiplex PCR; TCRdb stores in-frame clones only, minus some. Of 400,000 or so clones in the sample, 89% were seen once. The sequenced sample consisted of peripheral blood. Receptors originate from a woman in her thirties or forties with COVID-19, enrolled during active disease. Both conserved end residues are part of each CDR3. D genes are given only for firm matches. Clone size is given for some rows only: seen once, a few or many times, or a class if the clone is expanded.

cdr3_nt	cdr3_aa	j_call	v_call	d_call	clone_size
TGTGCCAGTAGTCCTCAGGGGAATGGAAACACCATATATTTT	CASSPQGNGNTIYF	TRBJ1-3	TRBV19	NA	NA
TGCAGCGTTGAATTAACAGTCCATACGCAGTATTTT	CSVELTVHTQYF	TRBJ2-3	TRBV29-1	NA	NA
TGTGCCACCAGTTCCCCAGGCACAGATACGCAGTATTTT	CATSSPGTDTQYF	TRBJ2-3	TRBV24-1	NA	NA
TGTGCCAGTGGGACTAGCGGGACCCAGTACTTC	CASGTSGTQYF	TRBJ2-5	TRBV6-5	TRBD2	NA
TGTGCCAGCAGCCCACAGGGGTCTGGCGGGGAGCTGTTTTTT	CASSPQGSGGELFF	TRBJ2-2	TRBV11-3	TRBD1	NA
TGTGCCAGCAGTTTAACAGGGGATCAGCCCCAGCATTTT	CASSLTGDQPQHF	TRBJ1-5	TRBV6-5	TRBD1	NA
TGTGCCAGTAGTATCTCTGGGGGGTCCGGAAATCAGCCCCAGCATTTT	CASSISGGSGNQPQHF	TRBJ1-5	TRBV19	NA	NA
TGTGCCAGCAGCCCCGGGACAGGGGCGAATTCACCCCTCCACTTT	CASSPGTGANSPLHF	TRBJ1-6	TRBV7-3	TRBD1	NA
TGTGCCAGCAGCGAGACAGGGCACCAAGAGACCCAGTACTTC	CASSETGHQETQYF	TRBJ2-5	TRBV9	TRBD1	NA
TGTGCCACCAGCAGGACAGGGGGCCCGGGAGAGACCCAGTACTTC	CATSRTGGPGETQYF	TRBJ2-5	TRBV15	TRBD1	NA
TGTGCCAGCAGCGGGTCAACCGGGACAGGGGTCACCGGGGAGCTGTTTTTT	CASSGSTGTGVTGELFF	TRBJ2-2	TRBV7-9	TRBD1	NA
TGTGCCAGCAGCAGCGAGTCAAGCGGCAGCTCCTACGAGCAGTACTTC	CASSSESSGSSYEQYF	TRBJ2-7	TRBV6-2/TRBV6-3	NA	NA
TGTGCCAGTAGTATTTCACGGAGCTACGAGCAGTACTTC	CASSISRSYEQYF	TRBJ2-7	TRBV19	NA	once
TGTGCCAGTAGTCCGAAGACAGGGCTTATCAATCAGCCCCAGCATTTT	CASSPKTGLINQPQHF	TRBJ1-5	TRBV19	TRBD1	NA
TGCAGCGCACGGGACAGGGACTCCTACAATGAGCAGTTCTTC	CSARDRDSYNEQFF	TRBJ2-1	TRBV29-1	TRBD1	NA
TGTGCCTGGAGTCGGGACTCCGGCTCTGGAAACACCATATATTTT	CAWSRDSGSGNTIYF	TRBJ1-3	TRBV30	NA	few
TGTGCCAGCAGGTACACCCAATTGACAGGGTATGGCTACACCTTC	CASRYTQLTGYGYTF	TRBJ1-2	TRBV28	TRBD1	NA
TGTGCCTGGAGTGTACGGGCGGGGGTGAACAATGAGCAGTTCTTC	CAWSVRAGVNNEQFF	TRBJ2-1	TRBV30	TRBD2	NA
TGCGCCAGCAGCCAAGAAATTAGTCGGGACTTAAACACCGGGGAGCTGTTTTTT	CASSQEISRDLNTGELFF	TRBJ2-2	TRBV4-3	NA	NA
TGTGCCTGGAGTGTCATGACAGGGCCCTACGAGCAGTACTTC	CAWSVMTGPYEQYF	TRBJ2-7	TRBV30	TRBD1	NA
TGTGCCAGCAGTGCCCCCAGAGGAGGCTCCTACAATGAGCAGTTCTTC	CASSAPRGGSYNEQFF	TRBJ2-1	TRBV28	NA	NA
TGTGCCAGCTCCCTCAACAGTCCGGAATTCCAAGAGACCCAGTACTTC	CASSLNSPEFQETQYF	TRBJ2-5	TRBV18	NA	NA
TGTGCCAGTAGTATAGGGCAGTTCAATCAGCCCCAGCATTTT	CASSIGQFNQPQHF	TRBJ1-5	TRBV19	NA	NA
TGTGCCAGCAGCGACAGGGGGGGAAGGGAAAAACTGTTTTTT	CASSDRGGREKLFF	TRBJ1-4	TRBV27	TRBD1	NA
TGCAGTGCTAGTGTCCGTACAGGGACCGGGGAGCTGTTTTTT	CSASVRTGTGELFF	TRBJ2-2	TRBV20-1	NA	few
TGTGCCAGTAGTATTCGAGAAAACACCATATATTTT	CASSIRENTIYF	TRBJ1-3	TRBV19	NA	few
TGTGCCAGCTGCGCAGGGCCAGCTCCAGCTTTCTTT	CASCAGPAPAFF	TRBJ1-1	TRBV2	NA	NA
TGTGCCAGCAGCTCGATGGCAGGTGAACAGGGGCTTAATTCACCCCTCCACTTT	CASSSMAGEQGLNSPLHF	TRBJ1-6	TRBV7-9	TRBD1	NA
TGTGCCAGCAGCTTAGTAAGGGGCGCCGACGGGGAGCTGTTTTTT	CASSLVRGADGELFF	TRBJ2-2	TRBV7-6	NA	NA
TGTGCCAGCAGTTCGTCCCGACTAGCGGGTGCCGAGACCCAGTACTTC	CASSSSRLAGAETQYF	TRBJ2-5	TRBV6-2/TRBV6-3	TRBD2	NA
TGTGCCAGCAGTTTAAACAGGGGGCGCGGCGGGGAGCTGTTTTTT	CASSLNRGRGGELFF	TRBJ2-2	TRBV28	TRBD1	NA
TGTGCTAGTGGTTTTCGGAGGGAACGGCAGCCCCAGCATTTT	CASGFRRERQPQHF	TRBJ1-5	TRBV12-5	NA	few
TGTGCCAGCAGACATCAGGGTTTCCTGGGTGGCACTGAAGCTTTCTTT	CASRHQGFLGGTEAFF	TRBJ1-1	TRBV7-8	NA	few
TGTGCCAGCAGCCGACAGGGAGGAGGGAGCGGGAATTCACCCCTCCACTTT	CASSRQGGGSGNSPLHF	TRBJ1-6	TRBV2	TRBD1	NA
TGTGCCATCGAGAAGGGGCCCATTGAAGCTTTCTTT	CAIEKGPIEAFF	TRBJ1-1	TRBV10-3	NA	NA
TGTGCCAGCACCACTCTCGGACTAGGTACAGATACGCAGTATTTT	CASTTLGLGTDTQYF	TRBJ2-3	TRBV28	TRBD2	NA
TGTGCCAGTAGGGACAGCTCCTACAATGAGCAGTTCTTC	CASRDSSYNEQFF	TRBJ2-1	TRBV2	TRBD1	NA
TGTGCCAGCAGCCTGCGGAAGACTGAAGCTTTCTTT	CASSLRKTEAFF	TRBJ1-1	TRBV6-2/TRBV6-3	NA	once
TGTGCCAGCTCACCTAATACAGGGGGCGTAGGAGAAAAACTGTTTTTT	CASSPNTGGVGEKLFF	TRBJ1-4	TRBV18	TRBD1	NA
TGTGCCAGCAGCCAACAGTACGAGCAGTACTTC	CASSQQYEQYF	TRBJ2-7	TRBV3-1/TRBV3-2	NA	NA
TGTGCCAGCACCCCCACTAGCGGGGCGTACAATGAGCAGTTCTTC	CASTPTSGAYNEQFF	TRBJ2-1	TRBV3-1/TRBV3-2	TRBD2	NA
TGTGCCAGGAGCGGAAGCTCCTATAATTCACCCCTCCACTTT	CARSGSSYNSPLHF	TRBJ1-6	TRBV2	NA	NA
TGTGCCAGTAGTATTACAGGGATTTGGGCCCAGCATTTT	CASSITGIWAQHF	TRBJ1-5	TRBV19	NA	NA
TGTGCCAGCCGGACAGGGACCTATAATTCACCCCTCCACTTT	CASRTGTYNSPLHF	TRBJ1-6	TRBV19	TRBD1	NA
TGTGCCAGCAGTTTGAGGGATACCTACGAGCAGTACTTC	CASSLRDTYEQYF	TRBJ2-7	TRBV27	NA	few
TGCGCCAGCAGCCCCCGACAGGGTGGAAACACCGGGGAGCTGTTTTTT	CASSPRQGGNTGELFF	TRBJ2-2	TRBV5-1	TRBD1	NA
TGCGCCAGCAGCCAAGATTTGGTAGCGAACACCGGGGAGCTGTTTTTT	CASSQDLVANTGELFF	TRBJ2-2	TRBV4-3	NA	NA
TGCGCCAGCAGCCAAACCGGGACAGGTGCTTTAGCTAATGAAAAACTGTTTTTT	CASSQTGTGALANEKLFF	TRBJ1-4	TRBV5-1	TRBD1	once
TGTGCCTGGAGTCAGGCCAGGACTAGCCGCTCTTACAATGAGCAGTTCTTC	CAWSQARTSRSYNEQFF	TRBJ2-1	TRBV30	TRBD2	NA
TGTGCCAGCTCACCGGTCCGGGCCCCAGGGTACTCTGGAAACACCATATATTTT	CASSPVRAPGYSGNTIYF	TRBJ1-3	TRBV18	NA	NA
TGTGCCAGCAGTTTACAGGGCGTTTCAACCTACGAGCAGTACTTC	CASSLQGVSTYEQYF	TRBJ2-7	TRBV27	NA	NA
TGTGCCAGCAGCCACGATACAGGGGACTTAGTGGCTTTCTTT	CASSHDTGDLVAFF	TRBJ1-1	TRBV4-2	TRBD1	NA
TGTGCCAGCTCACCACCCCTGAGGGGGCGGGGGAACACTGAAGCTTTCTTT	CASSPPLRGRGNTEAFF	TRBJ1-1	TRBV18	TRBD1	NA
TGTGCCATCAGCACAGGGACAGATACGCAGTATTTT	CAISTGTDTQYF	TRBJ2-3	TRBV10-3	NA	NA